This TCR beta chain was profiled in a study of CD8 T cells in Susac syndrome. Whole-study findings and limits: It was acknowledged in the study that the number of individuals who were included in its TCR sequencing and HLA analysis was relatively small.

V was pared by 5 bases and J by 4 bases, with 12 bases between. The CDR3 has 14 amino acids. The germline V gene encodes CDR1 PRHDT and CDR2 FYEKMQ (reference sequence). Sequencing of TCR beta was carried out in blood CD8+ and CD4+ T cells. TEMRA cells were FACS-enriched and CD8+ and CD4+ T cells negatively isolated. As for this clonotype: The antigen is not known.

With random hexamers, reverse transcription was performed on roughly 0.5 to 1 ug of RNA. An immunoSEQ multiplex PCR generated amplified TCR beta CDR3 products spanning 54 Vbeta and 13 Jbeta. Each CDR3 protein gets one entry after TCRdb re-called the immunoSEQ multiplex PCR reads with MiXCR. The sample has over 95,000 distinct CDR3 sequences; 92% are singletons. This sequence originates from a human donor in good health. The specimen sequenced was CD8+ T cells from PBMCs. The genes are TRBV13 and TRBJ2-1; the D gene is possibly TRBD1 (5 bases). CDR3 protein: CASSPIGAYNEQFF. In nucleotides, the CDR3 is TGTGCCAGCAGCCCCATAGGGGCGTACAATGAGCAGTTCTTC. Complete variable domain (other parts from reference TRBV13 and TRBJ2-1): AAGVIQSPRHLIKEKRETATLKCYPIPRHDTVYWYQQGPGQDPQFLISFYEKMQSDKGSIPDRFSAQQFSDYHSELNMSSLELGDSALYFCASSPIGAYNEQFFGPGTRLTVL.